The source of this T cell receptor beta chain is a study of blood T cell repertoires in COVID-19. Study in general: The cDNA or gDNA used as material had been derived from T cells, B-cell-depleted T cells, or PBMCs.

The method was immunoSEQ multiplex PCR; TCRdb's version includes in-frame clones alone and lacks a portion of them. The sample has 380,000 or so clones, roughly nine tenths seen once. The CDR3 length is 14 residues. Trimming shortened V by 6 bases and J by 4 bases, and 12 bases separated the two germline ends. Germline CDR1 reads MNHEY; CDR2 reads SVGAGI. This TCR came from a middle-aged man with acute or convalescent COVID-19. This sequence joins TRBV6-5 and TRBJ1-4; D gene uncertain. Input material: peripheral blood. CDR3 sequence: CASRPTEVNEKLFF. The DNA for the CDR3 is TGTGCCAGCAGGCCGACGGAGGTTAATGAAAAACTGTTTTTT.